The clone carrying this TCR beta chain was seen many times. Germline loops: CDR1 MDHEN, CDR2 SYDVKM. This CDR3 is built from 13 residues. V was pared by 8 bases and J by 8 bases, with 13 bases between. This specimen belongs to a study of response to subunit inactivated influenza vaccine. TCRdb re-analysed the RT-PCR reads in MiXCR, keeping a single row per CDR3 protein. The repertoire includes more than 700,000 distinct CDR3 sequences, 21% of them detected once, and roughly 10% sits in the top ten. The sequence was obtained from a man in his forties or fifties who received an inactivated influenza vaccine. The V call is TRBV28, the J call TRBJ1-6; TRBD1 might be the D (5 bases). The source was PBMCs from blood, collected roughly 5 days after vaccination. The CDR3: CASDGTLDSPLHF. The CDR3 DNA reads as TGTGCCAGCGACGGGACGCTGGATTCACCCCTCCACTTT.